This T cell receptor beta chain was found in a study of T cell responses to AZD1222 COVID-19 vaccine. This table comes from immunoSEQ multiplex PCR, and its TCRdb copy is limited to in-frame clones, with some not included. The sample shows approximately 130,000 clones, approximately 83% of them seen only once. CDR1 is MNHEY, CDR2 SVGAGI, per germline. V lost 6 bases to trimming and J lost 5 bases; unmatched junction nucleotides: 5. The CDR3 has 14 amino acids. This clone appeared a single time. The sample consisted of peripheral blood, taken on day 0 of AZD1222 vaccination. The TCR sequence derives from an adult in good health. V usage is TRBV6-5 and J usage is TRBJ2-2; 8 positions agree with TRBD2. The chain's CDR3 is CASRGPSGTGELFF. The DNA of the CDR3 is TGTGCCAGCAGAGGACCTAGCGGGACCGGGGAGCTGTTTTTT.